What follows describes a single TCR beta chain. Antigen unknown. 60 Vbeta and 13 Jbeta primers were used in PCR. Data came from immunoSEQ multiplex PCR; TCRdb stores just in-frame clones and leaves some out. Of over 150,000 clones listed, about 70% are singletons. The data stem from a study of cytomegalovirus exposure and HLA in healthy donors. The study, taken as a whole, reports: Specific recognition of CMV antigens was confirmed in vitro for three chains (all CMV-associated). Earlier analysis found most TCR beta V segments productive about 87% or about 30% of the time. V- and J-gene trimming of TCR beta was linked (in a later analysis) to a missense DCLRE1C variant.

There are 15 residues in the CDR3. Germline V gives CDR1 SNHLY, CDR2 FYNNEI. V lost 4 bases, J lost 4 bases, and 16 bases lay in between. The receptor was isolated from a young woman in good health and CMV-seropositive. The V and J genes are TRBV2 and TRBJ1-2; D gene ambiguous. Material for sequencing was PBMCs. CDR3 region: CASSAQEGGFYGYTF. CDR3 nucleotides: TGTGCCAGCAGTGCCCAGGAGGGAGGGTTCTATGGCTACACCTTC.